A selection of T cell receptor beta chains follows, all from one sample in a study of identical twins. MiXCR, applied by TCRdb to the 5' RACE reads, yields one record per CDR3 protein. The table records a few hundred thousand distinct CDR3 sequences, 24% of them present only once. Another study also made use of these data, one on T cells expressing NK-cell markers.

The sequencing sample was made of CD4+ T cells sorted from blood. Receptors originate from a young woman in good health. Both conserved end residues are part of each CDR3. The order of the fields is V gene, clone size, J gene, D gene, CDR3 protein, CDR3 DNA. A D gene is named only where the DNA matches it firmly. Where a row states a size, it is once, few, many or the class of an expanded clone; other rows omit it.

TRBV7-6	few	TRBJ2-3	-	CASSLGPYTSTDTQYF	TGTGCCAGCAGCTTAGGCCCTTATACTAGCACAGATACGCAGTATTTT
TRBV5-6	few	TRBJ2-1	TRBD2	CASSSASGSNEQFF	TGTGCCAGCAGCTCGGCTAGCGGGAGCAATGAGCAGTTCTTC
TRBV29-1	-	TRBJ2-1	TRBD2	CSVEDPAGGTYNEQFF	TGCAGCGTTGAAGATCCAGCGGGAGGCACATACAATGAGCAGTTCTTC
TRBV3-1	-	TRBJ2-7	-	CASSQGSANEQYF	TGTGCCAGCAGCCAGGGGAGCGCGAACGAGCAGTACTTC
TRBV20-1	once	TRBJ2-1	TRBD2	CSARGTSGSSGRNEQFF	TGCAGTGCTAGAGGGACTAGCGGGAGTTCCGGCCGCAATGAGCAGTTCTTC
TRBV6-5	few	TRBJ2-7	-	CASSYLDRLYEQYF	TGTGCCAGCAGTTACCTAGACCGACTTTACGAGCAGTACTTC
TRBV10-3	-	TRBJ1-2	-	CATGTVNYGYTF	TGTGCCACAGGGACGGTTAACTATGGCTACACCTTC
TRBV20-1	few	TRBJ1-1	-	CSASQVFINTEAFF	TGCAGTGCTTCTCAGGTCTTTATCAACACTGAAGCTTTCTTT
TRBV6-4	few	TRBJ2-7	-	CASSPSPSGLYEQYF	TGTGCCAGCAGCCCGAGCCCGTCCGGGCTCTACGAGCAGTACTTC
TRBV20-1	many	TRBJ2-3	TRBD2	CSAEGRLAGGLSTDTQYF	TGCAGTGCTGAGGGCCGACTAGCGGGGGGTCTTAGCACAGATACGCAGTATTTT
TRBV6-2/TRBV6-3	-	TRBJ2-2	-	CASAQRSSTNTGELFF	TGTGCCAGTGCTCAAAGGAGTTCAACGAACACCGGGGAGCTGTTTTTT
TRBV7-2	-	TRBJ2-5	-	CASSPWKETQYF	TGTGCCAGCAGTCCCTGGAAAGAGACCCAGTACTTC
TRBV9	-	TRBJ1-2	-	CASSVALSRQANYGYTF	TGTGCCAGCAGCGTAGCTCTTTCGAGGCAAGCTAACTATGGCTACACCTTC
TRBV5-6	-	TRBJ2-2	TRBD2	CASSRLGLAGSGGELFF	TGTGCCAGCAGCCGATTGGGACTAGCGGGATCGGGCGGGGAGCTGTTTTTT
TRBV19	few	TRBJ1-6	-	CASSYRQDSPLHF	TGTGCCAGTAGTTATCGACAGGATTCACCCCTCCACTTT
TRBV29-1	-	TRBJ2-7	-	CSVEWTASSNEQYF	TGCAGCGTTGAATGGACAGCCTCCTCCAACGAGCAGTACTTC
TRBV2	-	TRBJ2-7	-	CASRQDRVNEQYF	TGTGCCAGCAGACAGGATCGTGTAAACGAGCAGTACTTC